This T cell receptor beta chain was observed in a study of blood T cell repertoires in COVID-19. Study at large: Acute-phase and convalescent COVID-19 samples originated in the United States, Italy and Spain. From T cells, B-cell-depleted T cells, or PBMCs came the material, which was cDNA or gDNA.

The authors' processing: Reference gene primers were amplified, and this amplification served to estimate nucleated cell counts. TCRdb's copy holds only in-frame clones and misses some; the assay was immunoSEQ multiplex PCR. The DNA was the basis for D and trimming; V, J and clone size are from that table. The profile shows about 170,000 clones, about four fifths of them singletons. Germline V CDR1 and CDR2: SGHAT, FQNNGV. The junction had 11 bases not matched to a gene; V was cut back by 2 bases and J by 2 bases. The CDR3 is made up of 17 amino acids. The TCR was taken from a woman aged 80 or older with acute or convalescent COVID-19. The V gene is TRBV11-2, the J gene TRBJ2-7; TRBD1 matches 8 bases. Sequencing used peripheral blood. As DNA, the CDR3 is TGTGCCAGCAGCTTATATTTTCGGACAGGGCTACCCTACGAGCAGTACTTC. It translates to CASSLYFRTGLPYEQYF.